One T cell receptor (beta chain) is described in this entry. Deletions cut 9 bases from V and 1 base from J, with 19 bases between. This CDR3 has 15 amino acids. The germline V gene encodes CDR1 SGHNT and CDR2 YYREEE (reference sequence). The data stem from a study of blood T cell repertoires in COVID-19. Background on the study: There were acute and convalescent COVID-19 samples, and they came from the United States, Italy and Spain. PBMCs, B-cell-depleted T cells, or T cells provided the cDNA or gDNA that made up the material.

Original handling: From reference gene primer amplification, estimates of nucleated cell counts were derived. TCRdb keeps only in-frame clones here, not all; method: immunoSEQ multiplex PCR. V and J calls and clone size come straight from that table; D and trimming were deduced from the DNA. The sample consists of under 75,000 clones, 60% to 80% of them appearing once. The gene calls are TRBV5-4 and TRBJ1-1; the D is unclear. The sequencing sample was made of peripheral blood. The clonotype was recovered from a woman in her fifties or sixties with acute or convalescent COVID-19. The CDR3 coding sequence is TGTGCCACCGGCGAGGGCGGACTTACGAACACTGAAGCTTTCTTT. This translates into CATGEGGLTNTEAFF.